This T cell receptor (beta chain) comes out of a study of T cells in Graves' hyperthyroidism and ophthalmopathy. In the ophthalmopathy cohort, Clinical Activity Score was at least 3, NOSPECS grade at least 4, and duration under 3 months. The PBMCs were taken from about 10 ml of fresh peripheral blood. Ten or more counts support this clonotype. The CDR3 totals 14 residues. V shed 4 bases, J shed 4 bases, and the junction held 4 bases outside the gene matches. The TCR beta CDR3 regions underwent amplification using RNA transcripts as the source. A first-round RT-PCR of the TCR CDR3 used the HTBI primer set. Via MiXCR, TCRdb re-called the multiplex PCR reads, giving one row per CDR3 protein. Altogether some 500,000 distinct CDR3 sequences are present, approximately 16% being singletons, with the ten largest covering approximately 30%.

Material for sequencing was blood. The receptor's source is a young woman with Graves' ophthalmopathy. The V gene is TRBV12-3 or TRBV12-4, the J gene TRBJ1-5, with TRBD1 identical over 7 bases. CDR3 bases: TGTGCCAGCAGTTGGGGGACAGAAAATCAGCCCCAGCATTTT. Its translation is CASSWGTENQPQHF.